The next 7 T cell receptor beta chains were all read from a single sample in a study of shared T cell receptors in the human thymus. The data were produced by immunoSEQ multiplex PCR, yet TCRdb's version contains in-frame clones alone and is incomplete. The sample contains approximately 580,000 clones, more than 75% of which appear only once. These data also formed part of another study, on human thymus T cells.

Sample: thymocytes. The receptors were gathered from a boy younger than two with a congenital heart defect.

The chain carries TRBV4-3 and TRBJ2-1, with TRBD2 matching over 12 bases. Germline assignment: CDR1 LGHNA and CDR2 YSLEER. This CDR3 has 17 amino acids. The ends lost 0 bases at V and 4 bases at J; junction bases unmatched: 4. The CDR3 loop is CASSQEPSGRVYNEQFF. The CDR3 bases are TGCGCCAGCAGCCAAGAGCCTAGCGGGAGGGTGTACAATGAGCAGTTCTTC.

This chain joins TRBV25-1 and TRBJ2-1; 10 bases are a match to TRBD2. Germline V gives CDR1 MGHDK, CDR2 SYGVNS. This CDR3 is 15 amino acids long. Losses at the gene ends were 3 bases for V and 6 bases for J; bases not matched to a gene: 5. The CDR3 nucleotides read TGTGCCAGCAGTGAGGGGCTAGCGGGAGCCAATGAGCAGTTCTTC. Encoded protein: CASSEGLAGANEQFF.

The V call is TRBV6-1, the J call TRBJ2-7; 7 bases fit TRBD1. Germline loops: CDR1 MNHNS, CDR2 SASEGT. Losses at the gene ends were 6 bases for V and 4 bases for J; bases not matched to a gene: 12. There are 15 residues in the CDR3. CDR3 nucleotides: TGTGCCAGCAGCCTCCCACCGGGACAGACATACGAGCAGTACTTC. Translated, it gives CASSLPPGQTYEQYF.

This chain links TRBV13 with TRBJ2-7, with a weak D call TRBD1 (6 bases). This CDR3 comprises 15 residues. The germline CDR1 and CDR2 sequences are PRHDT and FYEKMQ (reference sequence). V gave up 5 bases and J gave up 3 bases, with 17 bases separating them. For the CDR3, the DNA is TGTGCCAGCAGCGGACCCAGGGGAGCCCACTACGAGCAGTACTTC. It specifies CASSGPRGAHYEQYF.

This clone was recorded a few times. The chain combines TRBV5-6 with TRBJ1-2; D ambiguous. The CDR3 contains 15 residues. The germline V and J ends were trimmed by 0 bases and 7 bases, with 16 bases remaining between them. CDR1 and CDR2 (germline): SGHDT, YYEEEE. CDR3 nucleotide sequence: TGTGCCAGCAGCTTGGACGGCGGAACGGAGGCTGGCTACACCTTC. It codes for CASSLDGGTEAGYTF.

The J gene is TRBJ1-4, the V gene TRBV2; TRBD1 aligns across 9 bases. The germline CDR1 and CDR2 sequences are SNHLY and FYNNEI. V lost 6 bases, J lost 7 bases, and 18 bases stayed unmatched. CDR3 length equals 18 residues. DNA of the CDR3: TGTGCCAGCAGGAGGAGGGACAGGGCTATGCCTAAGGGTGAAAAACTGTTTTTT. It yields the protein CASRRRDRAMPKGEKLFF.

V is TRBV10-1 and J is TRBJ2-7; TRBD1 agrees at 8 bases. V was clipped by 7 bases and J by 4 bases; unmatched bases: 9. The CDR3 has 14 residues. Per germline, CDR1 WNHNN and CDR2 SYGVQD (reference sequence). CDR3 sequence: CASIQTGALYEQYF. The DNA for the CDR3 is TGCGCCAGCATACAGACAGGGGCACTATACGAGCAGTACTTC.